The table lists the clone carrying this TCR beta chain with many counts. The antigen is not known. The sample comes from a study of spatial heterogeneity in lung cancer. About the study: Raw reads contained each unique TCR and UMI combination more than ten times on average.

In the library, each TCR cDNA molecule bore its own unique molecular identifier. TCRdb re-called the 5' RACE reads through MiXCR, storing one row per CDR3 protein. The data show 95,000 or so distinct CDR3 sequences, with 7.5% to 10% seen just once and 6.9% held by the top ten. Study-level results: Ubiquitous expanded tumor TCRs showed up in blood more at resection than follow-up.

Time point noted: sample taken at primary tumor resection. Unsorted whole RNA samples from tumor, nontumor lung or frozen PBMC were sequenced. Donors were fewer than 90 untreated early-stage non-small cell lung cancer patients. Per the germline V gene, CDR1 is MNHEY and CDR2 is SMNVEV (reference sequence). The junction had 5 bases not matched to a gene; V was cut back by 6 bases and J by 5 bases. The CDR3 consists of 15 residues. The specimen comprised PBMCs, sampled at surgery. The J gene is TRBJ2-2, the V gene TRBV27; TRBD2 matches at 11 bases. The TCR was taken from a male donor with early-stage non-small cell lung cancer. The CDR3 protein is CASRLAGGPTGELFF. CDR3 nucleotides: TGTGCCAGCAGATTAGCGGGAGGGCCTACCGGGGAGCTGTTTTTT.